These 9 T cell receptor beta chains share one sample of origin, sequenced in a study of cytomegalovirus exposure and HLA in healthy donors. Measured with immunoSEQ multiplex PCR; TCRdb has only the in-frame clones, and not every one. The table has approximately 120,000 clones, 75% to 90% seen once. The specimen sequenced was PBMCs. The receptors here all came from a woman between 18 and 29 years old in good health and CMV-seronegative.

This chain connects TRBV12-2 to TRBJ1-1. TRBV12-2 is classified as a pseudogene. The CDR3 extends over 14 amino acids. CDR3 coding DNA: TGTGCAAGTCGCTTATGTCTTAAGAACACTGAAGCTTTCTTT. As protein: CASRLCLKNTEAFF.

The rearrangement links TRBV7-6 to TRBJ2-5; 13 bases map to TRBD2. The length of the CDR3 is 15 residues. Trimming removed 4 bases from V and 2 bases from J; junction bases left unmatched: 1. Germline V gene data show CDR1 as SGHVS and CDR2 as FNYEAQ. The CDR3 region is CASSWTSGGQETQYF. The CDR3 DNA is TGTGCCAGCAGCTGGACTAGCGGGGGACAAGAGACCCAGTACTTC.

The chain links TRBV6-4 to TRBJ2-3; TRBD2 agrees at 7 bases. Germline V CDR1 and CDR2: MRHNA, SNTAGT. This CDR3 spans 14 amino acids. J lost 0 bases, V lost 8 bases, and 5 bases had no gene match. The CDR3 reads CASQRDPSTDTQYF. CDR3 bases: TGTGCCAGCCAGCGGGACCCTAGCACAGATACGCAGTATTTT.

This CDR3 is CASSKGQGGNTIYF. CDR3 in DNA: TGTGCCAGCAGCAAAGGACAGGGTGGAAACACCATATATTTT. The chain combines TRBV21-1 with TRBJ1-3; the D call in the table, TRBD1, was not verified against the DNA. TRBV21-1 is classified as a pseudogene. The CDR3 is made up of 14 amino acids.

The chain is built from TRBV6-4 and TRBJ2-5; TRBD2 aligns across 8 bases. Germline assignment: CDR1 MRHNA and CDR2 SNTAGT. The junction had 11 bases not matched to a gene; V was cut back by 2 bases and J by 9 bases. The length of the CDR3 is 15 residues. CDR3 DNA sequence: TGTGCCAGCAGTGACGGCGCGAGCGGGGGATCCCCCCAGTACTTC. It yields the protein CASSDGASGGSPQYF.

The chain uses TRBV5-1 and TRBJ2-1; D is possibly TRBD2 (5 bases). The germline V gene encodes CDR1 SGHRS and CDR2 YFSETQ. The CDR3 sequence is 15 residues long. V was cut by 4 bases and J by 0 bases, with 11 bases left in between. CDR3 coding DNA: TGCGCCAGCAGCGGACTGGCGGGCTCCTACAATGAGCAGTTCTTC. Translation: CASSGLAGSYNEQFF.

The V call is TRBV30, the J call TRBJ2-1; D is perhaps TRBD1 (5 bases). The CDR3 sequence is 12 residues long. Germline V gene data show CDR1 as GTSNPN and CDR2 as SVGIG (reference sequence). Trimming removed 0 bases from V and 6 bases from J, with 6 bases in between. CDR3 loop: CAWSVGVNEQFF. In nucleotides, the CDR3 is TGTGCCTGGAGTGTAGGGGTCAATGAGCAGTTCTTC.

The gene calls are TRBV25-1 and TRBJ2-3, with TRBD2 matching 7 bases. Per the germline V gene, CDR1 is MGHDK and CDR2 is SYGVNS. After removal of 10 bases from V and 0 bases from J, the junction contained 7 bases not matched to a gene. The CDR3 has 14 amino acids. DNA for the CDR3: TGTGCCACCACTAGCGATACTAGCACAGATACGCAGTATTTT. This sequence encodes CATTSDTSTDTQYF.

CDR3 residues: CASSLGGGASNYGYTF. In nucleotides, the CDR3 is TGTGCCAGCAGCTTAGGGGGCGGGGCTAGTAACTATGGCTACACCTTC. This sequence joins TRBV7-8 and TRBJ1-2, with a tentative D call TRBD1 (5 bases). CDR1 SGHVS and CDR2 FQNEAQ come from the germline V gene. The CDR3 contains 16 residues. Trimming shortened V by 1 base and J by 1 base, and 13 bases separated the two germline ends.